The sequence of this T cell receptor (beta chain) was determined in a study of cytomegalovirus exposure and HLA in healthy donors. The CDR3 contains 15 residues. Per germline, CDR1 MNHEY and CDR2 SMNVEV (reference sequence). The V segment lost 3 bases and the J segment 5 bases; nucleotides outside the gene matches: 7. PCR primers comprised 60 Vbeta and 13 Jbeta primers. Sequenced by immunoSEQ multiplex PCR; TCRdb stores in-frame clones only, minus some. This sample yields approximately 200,000 clones, of which more than 60% are seen a single time; less than 20% belongs to the top ten. The chain is built from TRBV27 and TRBJ2-5; 9 nucleotides match TRBD1. Sample: PBMCs. This clonotype originated in a man between 40 and 49 years old in good health and CMV-seronegative. CDR3 amino acids: CASSFTGQGSETQYF. Written as DNA, the CDR3 is TGTGCCAGCAGTTTTACCGGACAGGGGAGTGAGACCCAGTACTTC.